Sequencing of this T cell receptor (beta chain) was carried out in a study of human T cells and chemical hapten exposure. MiXCR was run by TCRdb on the RACE reads, yielding one entry per CDR3 protein. The sample records about 350,000 distinct CDR3 sequences, approximately 5.8% being singletons. Time point described: pre-sensitization, week 0. Treatment reported: therapeutic diphenylcyclopropenone sensitization with weekly scalp DPC. Prior to application of each patch test, blood was drawn. The CDR3 loop spans 14 amino acids. The ends were cut back, 5 bases at V and 4 bases at J, with 12 bases in the middle.

This chain joins TRBV12-3 or TRBV12-4 and TRBJ1-3; D is unclear. The clonotype originates from a woman aged 18-35 years with alopecia areata. Some clones in this sample may be carry-over from other donors' samples. Material: whole blood, obtained in connection with sensitization to the hapten diphenylcyclopropenone (DPC). The CDR3 sequence: CASSPPLEGNTIYF. In DNA form, the CDR3 reads TGTGCCAGCAGTCCCCCTCTCGAGGGAAACACCATATATTTT.